The present T cell receptor beta chain was sequenced within a study of T cell responses to AZD1222 COVID-19 vaccine. This CDR3 is built from 18 residues. V was clipped by 3 bases and J by 3 bases; unmatched bases: 9. Germline CDR1 and CDR2: MNHEY and SMNVEV (reference sequence). TCRdb's copy holds only in-frame clones and misses some; the assay was immunoSEQ multiplex PCR. The table lists roughly 140,000 clones, around nine tenths of them singletons. This receptor was identified in an adult in good health. The V and J genes are TRBV27 and TRBJ2-1; TRBD2 matches at 12 bases. This specimen consisted of peripheral blood, obtained on day 0 of AZD1222 vaccination. The CDR3 coding sequence is TGTGCCAGCAGTTTGATCCTAGCGGGAGGGCTCTACTACAATGAGCAGTTCTTC. Amino acids: CASSLILAGGLYYNEQFF.